This T cell receptor beta chain comes out of a study of blood T cell repertoires in COVID-19. Study-level background: Nucleic acid was either cDNA or gDNA, and it came from T cells, B-cell-depleted T cells, or PBMCs.

The table lists this clone with a few counts. The CDR3 spans 14 residues. As handled by the study authors: Amplification of reference gene primers provided the estimated nucleated cell counts. Libraries were prepared by immunoSEQ multiplex PCR; TCRdb keeps only in-frame clonotypes and omits some of them. V, J and clone size derive from that table, while D and trimming were established from the DNA sequence. The sample yields some 250,000 clones, roughly 88% seen once. The rearrangement joins TRBV21-1 to TRBJ2-1; TRBD1 reflects the table's D call only, with no check against the DNA. TRBV21-1 represents a pseudogene. Sample: peripheral blood. The clonotype comes from a man aged 40-49 years with acute or convalescent COVID-19. DNA of the CDR3: TGTGCCAGCAGCTCCGGGACAAAACGCAATGAGCAGTTCTTC. It specifies CASSSGTKRNEQFF.